The rows below give T cell receptor beta chains drawn from one sample of a study of shared clonotypes between healthy human individuals. TCRdb keeps only in-frame clones here, not all; method: immunoSEQ multiplex PCR. The sample holds roughly 2,500,000 clones, approximately 94% seen once. Sample: naive CD4+ T cells from PBMCs. These receptors were obtained from a man between 18 and 29 years old in good health. Some clones in this sample may be carry-over from other donors' samples. CDR3s include the opening cysteine and the closing phenylalanine or tryptophan. The order of the fields is V gene, D gene, clone size, J gene, CDR3 protein, CDR3 DNA. D genes are given only for firm matches. Size is stated for part of the rows, as once, few or many counts, or as a class when the clone is expanded.

V: TRBV5-4; D: -; size: -; J: TRBJ2-3; CDR3: CASSQKSADVINTQYF; DNA: TGTGCCAGCAGCCAAAAGTCCGCCGACGTTATAAATACGCAGTATTTT
V: TRBV7-6; D: -; size: -; J: TRBJ1-5; CDR3: CASSLAPGQPNSNQPQHF; DNA: TGTGCCAGCAGCTTAGCCCCCGGGCAGCCGAATAGCAATCAGCCCCAGCATTTT
V: TRBV29-1; D: -; size: -; J: TRBJ1-1; CDR3: CSVRGPGAEAFF; DNA: TGCAGCGTCCGGGGCCCCGGGGCTGAAGCTTTCTTT
V: TRBV7-2; D: TRBD1; size: -; J: TRBJ2-3; CDR3: CASSPNSGGHTDTQYF; DNA: TGTGCCAGCAGCCCAAACTCAGGGGGTCACACAGATACGCAGTATTTT
V: TRBV29-1; D: -; size: -; J: TRBJ2-7; CDR3: CSGGLSSYEQYF; DNA: TGCAGCGGGGGGTTATCCTCCTACGAGCAGTACTTC
V: TRBV9; D: -; size: -; J: TRBJ2-1; CDR3: CASSVVPAYGEQFF; DNA: TGTGCCAGCAGCGTAGTCCCTGCCTACGGTGAGCAGTTCTTC
V: TRBV18; D: TRBD1; size: -; J: TRBJ2-7; CDR3: CASSHGTVSYEQYF; DNA: TGTGCCAGCTCGCACGGGACAGTTTCCTACGAGCAGTACTTC
V: TRBV2; D: TRBD2; size: -; J: TRBJ2-1; CDR3: CASSPRASGVYNEQFF; DNA: TGTGCCAGCAGTCCACGCGCTAGCGGGGTATACAATGAGCAGTTCTTC
V: TRBV2; D: TRBD1; size: -; J: TRBJ2-5; CDR3: CASSDRELKETQYF; DNA: TGTGCCAGCAGCGACAGGGAGTTGAAAGAGACCCAGTACTTC
V: TRBV14; D: -; size: -; J: TRBJ1-3; CDR3: CASSPFIGGLGNTIYF; DNA: TGTGCCAGCAGCCCTTTCATCGGGGGGCTCGGAAACACCATATATTTT
V: TRBV6-5; D: -; size: once; J: TRBJ2-3; CDR3: CASSPGGDTQYF; DNA: TGTGCCAGCAGTCCTGGAGGAGATACGCAGTATTTT
V: TRBV7-9; D: -; size: -; J: TRBJ2-3; CDR3: CASSPPSGRGGSDTQYF; DNA: TGTGCCAGCAGCCCCCCGAGTGGGCGGGGAGGATCAGATACGCAGTATTTT
V: TRBV28; D: -; size: -; J: TRBJ1-5; CDR3: CASSLVGGSNQPQHF; DNA: TGTGCCAGCAGTTTAGTGGGGGGCAGCAATCAGCCCCAGCATTTT
V: TRBV5-1; D: TRBD2; size: -; J: TRBJ2-7; CDR3: CASSQLAGDMNEQYF; DNA: TGCGCCAGCAGCCAACTAGCGGGAGATATGAACGAGCAGTACTTC
V: TRBV18; D: TRBD2; size: -; J: TRBJ2-3; CDR3: CASSSGLAGSGDTQYF; DNA: TGTGCCAGCTCATCCGGACTAGCGGGATCGGGTGATACGCAGTATTTT
V: TRBV6-4; D: -; size: -; J: TRBJ2-1; CDR3: CASSNGLNEQFF; DNA: TGTGCCAGCAGTAACGGACTCAATGAGCAGTTCTTC
V: TRBV5-1; D: -; size: -; J: TRBJ2-7; CDR3: CASSLNTGGIYEQYF; DNA: TGCGCCAGCAGCTTGAATACAGGTGGGATTTACGAGCAGTACTTC
V: TRBV5-1; D: TRBD2; size: once; J: TRBJ2-3; CDR3: CASSFGLAESDTQYF; DNA: TGCGCCAGCAGCTTCGGACTAGCGGAAAGTGATACGCAGTATTTT
V: TRBV7-3; D: TRBD1; size: -; J: TRBJ2-3; CDR3: CASGQGLSTDTQYF; DNA: TGTGCCAGCGGACAGGGGCTTTCCACAGATACGCAGTATTTT
V: TRBV6-5; D: TRBD1; size: -; J: TRBJ1-5; CDR3: CASSPLTGGNQPQHF; DNA: TGTGCCAGCAGTCCCCTGACAGGGGGCAATCAGCCCCAGCATTTT
V: TRBV6-5; D: TRBD1; size: -; J: TRBJ1-1; CDR3: CASTPGQGSTEAFF; DNA: TGTGCCAGCACTCCAGGACAGGGGTCCACTGAAGCTTTCTTT
V: TRBV9; D: TRBD2; size: -; J: TRBJ2-7; CDR3: CASSVGQLAGVYEQYF; DNA: TGTGCCAGCAGCGTAGGCCAACTAGCGGGGGTCTACGAGCAGTACTTC
V: TRBV6-4; D: -; size: -; J: TRBJ2-7; CDR3: CASTGPRGEQYF; DNA: TGTGCCAGCACTGGCCCCAGGGGCGAGCAGTACTTC
V: TRBV29-1; D: -; size: -; J: TRBJ2-4; CDR3: CSVEQQAKNIQYF; DNA: TGCAGCGTTGAACAGCAAGCCAAAAACATTCAGTACTTC
V: TRBV29-1; D: TRBD1; size: -; J: TRBJ1-1; CDR3: CSVPQGALNTEAFF; DNA: TGCAGCGTTCCACAGGGGGCGTTGAACACTGAAGCTTTCTTT
V: TRBV9; D: -; size: once; J: TRBJ2-5; CDR3: CASSDQETQYF; DNA: TGTGCCAGCAGTGACCAAGAGACCCAGTACTTC
V: TRBV19; D: TRBD1; size: few; J: TRBJ1-2; CDR3: CASILGQGAGGYTF; DNA: TGTGCCAGTATTCTCGGTCAGGGGGCAGGAGGCTACACCTTC
V: TRBV7-8; D: -; size: -; J: TRBJ2-7; CDR3: CASRPDSRWGLEQYF; DNA: TGTGCCAGCCGCCCTGACAGCCGGTGGGGCCTCGAGCAGTACTTC
V: TRBV6-5; D: -; size: -; J: TRBJ2-7; CDR3: CASSPQGGPYEQYF; DNA: TGTGCCAGCAGTCCCCAGGGAGGACCCTACGAGCAGTACTTC
V: TRBV6-6; D: TRBD1; size: -; J: TRBJ1-4; CDR3: CASSRRQGNEKLFF; DNA: TGTGCCAGCAGTCGGCGACAGGGTAATGAAAAACTGTTTTTT
V: TRBV30; D: -; size: -; J: TRBJ1-5; CDR3: CAWSSRERQPQHF; DNA: TGTGCCTGGAGCAGCCGAGAACGTCAGCCCCAGCATTTT
V: TRBV5-4; D: -; size: -; J: TRBJ2-5; CDR3: CASRSGVEETQYF; DNA: TGTGCCAGCAGAAGTGGGGTAGAGGAGACCCAGTACTTC
V: TRBV5-1; D: TRBD1; size: -; J: TRBJ1-1; CDR3: CASSLLGTDTEAFF; DNA: TGCGCCAGCAGCTTATTGGGGACAGACACTGAAGCTTTCTTT
V: TRBV10-3; D: -; size: -; J: TRBJ1-2; CDR3: CAISEPRGGRAYGYTF; DNA: TGTGCCATCAGTGAGCCACGAGGGGGGCGGGCCTATGGCTACACCTTC
V: TRBV15; D: -; size: -; J: TRBJ2-5; CDR3: CATSRDYQETQYF; DNA: TGTGCCACCAGCAGAGACTACCAAGAGACCCAGTACTTC
V: TRBV13; D: TRBD2; size: -; J: TRBJ2-3; CDR3: CASRSTGAGGTDTQYF; DNA: TGTGCCAGCAGAAGTACTGGGGCGGGAGGGACAGATACGCAGTATTTT
V: TRBV7-3; D: TRBD2; size: -; J: TRBJ2-1; CDR3: CASSLGLGLAGGLEQFF; DNA: TGTGCCAGCAGCTTAGGACTGGGACTAGCGGGAGGGCTTGAGCAGTTCTTC
V: TRBV9; D: -; size: once; J: TRBJ2-1; CDR3: CASSVGGGTYNEQFF; DNA: TGTGCCAGCAGCGTAGGCGGGGGCACCTACAATGAGCAGTTCTTC
V: TRBV7-9; D: -; size: -; J: TRBJ2-3; CDR3: CASSLGPLGTDTQYF; DNA: TGTGCCAGCAGCTTAGGACCCCTGGGGACAGATACGCAGTATTTT
V: TRBV5-1; D: TRBD2; size: -; J: TRBJ2-5; CDR3: CASSFGLAEKGKETQYF; DNA: TGCGCCAGCAGCTTCGGACTAGCGGAAAAAGGGAAGGAGACCCAGTACTTC